The source of this T cell receptor (beta chain) is a study of blood T cell repertoires in COVID-19. Study as a whole: Samples taken during acute and convalescent COVID-19 were collected in the United States, Italy and Spain. The analysed material was cDNA or gDNA that came from T cells, B-cell-depleted T cells, or PBMCs.

The germline V gene encodes CDR1 SGHDN and CDR2 FVKESK. This CDR3 spans 16 amino acids. Trimming took off 0 bases at V and 2 bases at J, with 13 bases between the two ends. The authors' processing: Cell counts per sample came from amplifying reference gene primers. Profiling relied on immunoSEQ multiplex PCR, and the TCRdb table lists in-frame clones only, not all of them. V and J calls and clone size come straight from that table; D and trimming were deduced from the DNA. This table holds approximately 72,000 clones, 65% to 90% found once. This receptor was identified in a man aged 50 or older with acute or convalescent COVID-19. The gene calls are TRBV14 and TRBJ1-2, with a weak D call TRBD1 (6 bases). The sample consisted of peripheral blood. CDR3 region: CASSQERQVLNYGYTF. Written as DNA, the CDR3 is TGTGCCAGCAGCCAAGAACGACAGGTTTTGAACTATGGCTACACCTTC.